These 32 T cell receptor beta chains were all obtained from the same sample, sequenced in a study of blood T cells in healthy people across ages. Primed by a sample-barcoded 5' primer and a J-beta primer mix, a second PCR proceeded for roughly 6 to 12 cycles. MiXCR, applied by TCRdb to the 5' RACE reads, yields one record per CDR3 protein. There are around 710,000 distinct CDR3 sequences in the sample; more than 40% occur only once, and 20% to 25% lies in the top ten. The sample comprised blood. The receptors shown here come from a woman aged 55-69 years in good health.

The rearrangement links TRBV7-2 to TRBJ2-5; a weak D match, TRBD1 (6 bases). The CDR3 contains 17 residues. Looked up from germline, CDR1 is SGHTA and CDR2 is FQGNSA. Trimming removed 5 bases at V and 0 bases at J, with 19 bases between. CDR3 region: CASSQNGGGRYQETQYF. The CDR3 nucleotides read TGTGCCAGCAGCCAAAATGGGGGCGGCCGGTACCAAGAGACCCAGTACTTC.

This clonotype has a count of ten or more. The rearrangement uses TRBV13 and TRBJ1-2; TRBD1 is a possible D gene (6 bases). The CDR3 covers 14 residues. V lost 2 bases and J lost 4, with 11 bases in between. The germline V gene has CDR1 PRHDT and CDR2 FYEKMQ (reference sequence). Written as DNA, the CDR3 is TGTGCCAGCAGCTTAAGAGGGGGGTTCTATGGCTACACCTTC. Translating it yields CASSLRGGFYGYTF.

This chain links TRBV28 with TRBJ2-5, with a tentative D call TRBD2 (6 bases). CDR3 length: 16 amino acids. The V gene lost 3 bases and the J gene lost 7 bases, with 21 bases spanning the gap. Germline V lookup: CDR1 MDHEN, CDR2 SYDVKM. CDR3 in amino acids: CASSFAGSSPAGTQYF. CDR3 sequence (DNA): TGTGCCAGCAGTTTTGCGGGGAGCTCTCCCGCGGGGACCCAGTACTTC.

This chain links TRBV7-2 with TRBJ2-7, with D unclear. V shed 1 base and J shed 6 bases, with 19 bases lying between them. The CDR3 loop spans 16 amino acids. CDR1 is SGHTA, CDR2 FQGNSA, per germline. CDR3 sequence: CASSLVSGGSEPEQYF. The DNA of the CDR3 is TGTGCCAGCAGCTTAGTCTCCGGCGGATCCGAGCCCGAGCAGTACTTC. The full variable domain, completed using reference TRBV7-2 and TRBJ2-7, is GAGVSQSPSNKVTEKGKDVELRCDPISGHTALYWYRQSLGQGLEFLIYFQGNSAPDKSGLPSDRFSAERTGGSVSTLTIQRTQQEDSAVYLCASSLVSGGSEPEQYFGPGTRLTVT.

The table lists this clonotype with a few counts. The rearrangement links TRBV29-1 to TRBJ2-1; the match to TRBD2 covers 8 bases. The CDR3 runs to 15 residues. J was trimmed by 7 bases and V by 5 bases; bases with no gene match: 13. Germline V gene data show CDR1 as SQVTM and CDR2 as ANQGSEA. In DNA form, the CDR3 reads TGCAGCGTTACCATCGGACTAGCCGTAGTTAATGAGCAGTTCTTC. Protein: CSVTIGLAVVNEQFF.

This clonotype occurred many times. The chain is built from TRBV20-1 and TRBJ2-4, with 8 bases matching TRBD1. This CDR3 has 16 amino acids. Germline V gene lookup returns CDR1 DFQATT and CDR2 SNEGSKA (reference sequence). The V segment lost 7 bases and the J segment 0 bases; nucleotides outside the gene matches: 11. The CDR3 is CSGESRGREAKNIQYF. In nucleotides, the CDR3 is TGCAGTGGAGAGAGCAGGGGGCGCGAAGCCAAAAACATTCAGTACTTC.

This chain connects TRBV2 to TRBJ2-7, with D unclear. Germline V gives CDR1 SNHLY, CDR2 FYNNEI. The CDR3 is 17 amino acids. V shed 5 bases and J shed 7 bases, with 27 bases lying between them. CDR3 sequence reads: CASSSNPTESSYNEQYF. The CDR3 bases are TGTGCCAGCAGTTCCAACCCTACAGAAAGCTCCTACAATGAGCAGTACTTC. The entire variable domain, with the rest obtained from reference TRBV2 and TRBJ2-7, is as follows: EPEVTQTPSHQVTQMGQEVILRCVPISNHLYFYWYRQILGQKVEFLVSFYNNEISEKSEIFDDQFSVERPDGSNFTLKIRSTKLEDSAMYFCASSSNPTESSYNEQYFGPGTRLTVT.

This clonotype was observed a handful of times. This chain joins TRBV4-2 and TRBJ1-1; a weak D match, TRBD1 (5 bases). The CDR3 runs to 14 residues. Looked up from germline, CDR1 is LGHNA and CDR2 is YNFKEQ. Trimming removed 4 bases from V and 0 bases from J, with 9 bases in between. The CDR3 region has the DNA TGTGCCAGCAGCCCGGCCAGGGTGAACACTGAAGCTTTCTTT. Its protein is CASSPARVNTEAFF.

The chain carries TRBV6-2 or TRBV6-3 and TRBJ2-5, with 9 nucleotides matching TRBD2. V lost 1 base to trimming and J lost 11 bases; unmatched junction nucleotides: 17. This CDR3 comprises 17 residues. Germline assignment: CDR1 MNHEY and CDR2 SVGEGT. CDR3 in DNA: TGTGCCAGCAGTTACTATGGGGTAGCGGGAGTCGGCAATGAGCAGTACTTC. Amino acid sequence: CASSYYGVAGVGNEQYF.

V and J are TRBV10-3 and TRBJ1-1, with TRBD1 identical over 8 bases. Germline CDR1 reads ENHRY; CDR2 reads SYGVKD. Losses at the gene ends were 4 bases for V and 4 bases for J; bases not matched to a gene: 8. This CDR3 has 15 amino acids. The CDR3 DNA sequence: TGTGCCATCAGTGGCAAGACAGGGGTTGGCACTGAAGCTTTCTTT. This sequence encodes CAISGKTGVGTEAFF.

This clonotype was seen repeatedly, ten times or more. The chain links TRBV29-1 to TRBJ2-3; 12 bases agree with TRBD2. Germline V CDR1 and CDR2: SQVTM, ANQGSEA. This CDR3 region has 15 residues. The trim removed 4 bases at V and 2 bases at J, leaving 4 bases unmatched. As DNA, the CDR3 is TGCAGCGTTGCCCTAGCGGGAGGGTACACAGATACGCAGTATTTT. Amino acids: CSVALAGGYTDTQYF.

This clonotype was recorded many times. The chain employs TRBV5-1 and TRBJ2-1; perhaps TRBD2 as D (5 bases). The CDR3 is 14 amino acids. Per the germline V gene, CDR1 is SGHRS and CDR2 is YFSETQ. Trimming removed 4 bases at V and 6 bases at J, with 14 bases between. The CDR3 sequence is CASSHPASPNEQFF. In nucleotides, the CDR3 is TGCGCCAGCAGCCATCCGGCTAGCCCCAATGAGCAGTTCTTC.

This chain connects TRBV7-3 to TRBJ2-5, with D perhaps being TRBD1 or TRBD2 (6 bases each). This CDR3 contains 16 residues. Germline CDR1 SGHTA, CDR2 FQGTGA. Trimming removed 5 bases from V and 11 bases from J, with 27 bases in between. The DNA for the CDR3 is TGTGCCAGCAGCCTTTTCCAGGGGAGGTCCTACAATGAGCAGTACTTC. This sequence encodes CASSLFQGRSYNEQYF. The full variable domain, with the rest looked up from reference TRBV7-3 and TRBJ2-5, is GAGVSQTPSNKVTEKGKYVELRCDPISGHTALYWYRQSLGQGPEFLIYFQGTGAADDSGLPNDRFFAVRPEGSVSTLKIQRTERGDSAVYLCASSLFQGRSYNEQYFGPGTRLLVL.

This chain joins TRBV3-1 and TRBJ2-5; D possibly matches TRBD1 or TRBD2 (5 bases each). The CDR3 has 14 residues. V dropped 5 bases and J dropped 11 bases, with 21 bases sitting between them. Germline CDR1 is LGHDT and CDR2 is YNNKEL (reference sequence). CDR3 coding DNA: TGTGCCAGCAGCACCGGGGCCGCCTACAATGAGCAGTACTTC. Translated: CASSTGAAYNEQYF.

This clonotype was seen a few times. The V and J genes are TRBV4-1 and TRBJ2-7; 8 bases agree with TRBD2. The germline CDR1 and CDR2 sequences are MGHRA and YSYEKL. The CDR3 sequence is 15 residues long. V gave up 3 bases and J gave up 5 bases; unmatched junction bases: 9. The CDR3 DNA reads TGCGCCAGCAGCCACCACGGACTAGCATTAAACGAGCAGTACTTC. Protein product: CASSHHGLALNEQYF.

This chain uses TRBV5-1 with TRBJ2-1, with TRBD2 as a possible D gene (5 bases). Trimming stripped 4 bases from V and 6 bases from J, with 17 bases between. This CDR3 has 15 residues. Germline V gene data show CDR1 as SGHRS and CDR2 as YFSETQ. As DNA, the CDR3 is TGCGCCAGCAGCCCGGGAACCGACTGGAGCAATGAGCAGTTCTTC. It specifies CASSPGTDWSNEQFF.

The chain joins TRBV20-1 to TRBJ1-2; 9 bases fit TRBD1. Germline assignment: CDR1 DFQATT and CDR2 SNEGSKA (reference sequence). This CDR3 spans 11 amino acids. CDR3 nucleotides: TGCAGCTACAGGGGGCTGAATGGCTACACCTTC. Translating it yields CSYRGLNGYTF.

The chain joins TRBV3-1 to TRBJ2-7, with 10 positions matching TRBD1. J was trimmed by 2 bases and V by 5 bases; bases with no gene match: 6. The length of the CDR3 is 15 residues. From germline, CDR1 is LGHDT and CDR2 YNNKEL (reference sequence). Written as DNA, the CDR3 is TGTGCCAGCAGCTCCCCGGGACAGGGGACCTACGAGCAGTACTTC. Encoded protein: CASSSPGQGTYEQYF.

Remarks on this clonotype: An end of the junction does not agree with germline; a read error may underlie this. The chain links TRBV6-5 to TRBJ2-1; TRBD2 is a possible D gene (6 bases). Per the germline V gene, CDR1 is MNHEY and CDR2 is SVGAGI. The CDR3 length is 12 residues. Here the CDR3 reads CACRPLAGVQFF. The CDR3 coding sequence is TGTGCCTGCAGACCACTAGCTGGGGTTCAGTTCTTC.

The CDR3 here is CASREPGQAYNEQFF. The DNA of the CDR3 is TGTGCCAGCAGAGAGCCGGGACAGGCTTACAATGAGCAGTTCTTC. The rearrangement uses TRBV6-1 and TRBJ2-1, with TRBD1 identical over 8 bases. Trimming cost V 6 bases and J 4 bases; bases outside gene matches: 8. The CDR3 runs 15 residues. The V gene's germline CDR1 is MNHNS and CDR2 SASEGT.

The V and J genes are TRBV2 and TRBJ2-5; TRBD1 aligns across 7 bases. Trimming removed 9 bases from V and 3 bases from J; junction bases left unmatched: 10. The CDR3 covers 14 residues. Germline V CDR1 and CDR2: SNHLY, FYNNEI. CDR3 loop: CASKDGTAKETQYF. The CDR3 nucleotides are TGTGCCAGTAAAGACGGGACAGCTAAAGAGACCCAGTACTTC.

The table lists this clonotype with a few counts. The chain recombines TRBV24-1 with TRBJ2-3; maybe TRBD2 (6 bases). CDR3 length equals 14 residues. Germline assignment: CDR1 KGHDR and CDR2 SFDVKD. V was clipped by 5 bases and J by 3 bases, with 11 bases between them. CDR3 sequence reads: CATSGRGKTDTQYF. CDR3 coding DNA: TGTGCCACCAGTGGACGGGGGAAAACAGATACGCAGTATTTT.

This clonotype was observed at least ten times. The DNA for the CDR3 is TGTGCCAGCAGTTTTCAAGGGACACTTGGAGGCTACACCTTC. Translation gives CASSFQGTLGGYTF. The chain combines TRBV12-3 or TRBV12-4 with TRBJ1-2, with D possibly TRBD1 on 6 matching bases. The length of the CDR3 is 14 residues. V was shortened by 3 bases and J by 8 bases, with 16 bases between the two germline ends.

This chain uses TRBV9 with TRBJ2-1; D might be TRBD1 (6 bases). The J call may be wrong; the DNA end is better matched by TRBJ2-7. The CDR3 runs 14 residues. Germline-derived CDR1 and CDR2 are SGDLS and YYNGEE. Here the CDR3 reads CASSRQGPSNEQYF. The CDR3 coding sequence is TGTGCCAGCAGCCGCCAGGGGCCTAGCAATGAGCAGTACTTC.

This clonotype was counted only a few times. The rearrangement links TRBV6-5 to TRBJ2-7, with D possibly called TRBD1 or TRBD2 (5 bases each). V shed 6 bases and J shed 1 base, with 16 bases lying between them. CDR3 length: 15 amino acids. Germline V gene sequence: CDR1 MNHEY, CDR2 SVGAGI. This CDR3 reads CASRFEGPLSYEQYF. The CDR3, as DNA: TGTGCCAGCAGATTTGAGGGACCCTTATCCTACGAGCAGTACTTC.

The J gene is TRBJ2-7, the V gene TRBV19; D unresolved. The CDR3 extends over 16 amino acids. CDR1 LNHDA and CDR2 SQIVND come from the germline V gene (reference sequence). V lost 0 bases and J 0 bases, leaving 12 bases between the germline ends. The CDR3 DNA reads as TGTGCCAGTAGTATAGAGTGGGCCACGAGCTCCTACGAGCAGTACTTC. The encoded protein is CASSIEWATSSYEQYF. Filled out from reference TRBV19 and TRBJ2-7, the complete variable domain reads DGGITQSPKYLFRKEGQNVTLSCEQNLNHDAMYWYRQDPGQGLRLIYYSQIVNDFQKGDIAEGYSVSREKKESFPLTVTSAQKNPTAFYLCASSIEWATSSYEQYFGPGTRLTVT.

For the CDR3, the DNA is TGTGCCAGCTCACCTTCCATGGACAGGGTAAAATATGGCTACACCTTC. This translates into CASSPSMDRVKYGYTF. The J gene is TRBJ1-2, the V gene TRBV18; the match to TRBD1 covers 8 bases. Germline CDR1 is KGHSH and CDR2 is LQKENI. Trimming at V came to 3 bases and at J to 5 bases, leaving 11 bases not matched to a gene. The CDR3 covers 16 residues.

In its sample, this clonotype was seen a few times. The V and J genes are TRBV20-1 and TRBJ2-7, with TRBD2 identical over 9 bases. CDR1 is DFQATT, CDR2 SNEGSKA, per germline (reference sequence). The ends lost 6 bases at V and 4 bases at J; junction bases unmatched: 4. The CDR3 runs to 12 residues. The CDR3 here is CSAGREGYEQYF. CDR3 DNA sequence: TGCAGTGCGGGGCGGGAGGGGTACGAGCAGTACTTC.

There are a few counts of this clonotype. The rearrangement uses TRBV20-1 and TRBJ1-1; D remains unclear. V was cut by 6 bases and J by 0 bases, with 17 bases left in between. Germline CDR1 is DFQATT and CDR2 is SNEGSKA (reference sequence). The CDR3 consists of 15 residues. The CDR3 protein is CSAKDSYSVNTEAFF. In DNA, the CDR3 is TGCAGTGCCAAAGACTCCTACAGCGTGAACACTGAAGCTTTCTTT.

As for this clonotype: A much larger clone differs by one base, so this may be a read error. The V call is TRBV10-3, the J call TRBJ2-7, with no clear D. The CDR3 length is 15 residues. Trimming cost V 2 bases and J 0 bases, with 11 bases left between them. Looked up from germline, CDR1 is ENHRY and CDR2 is SYGVKD. The CDR3 coding sequence is TGTGCCATCAGTGAGGTTGGCGTTTACTCCTACGAGCAGTACTTC. It yields the protein CAISEVGVYSYEQYF.

The J gene is TRBJ1-3, the V gene TRBV29-1; 7 nucleotides agree with TRBD1. Trimming at V came to 7 bases and at J to 4 bases, leaving 7 bases not matched to a gene. The CDR3 is 13 residues long. Germline CDR1 reads SQVTM; CDR2 reads ANQGSEA. The CDR3: CSADREGGNTIYF. The CDR3 DNA is TGCAGCGCCGACAGGGAAGGGGGAAACACCATATATTTT.

V is TRBV21-1 and J is TRBJ2-7; the table calls TRBD1, which could not be checked here. TRBV21-1 counts as a pseudogene. The length of the CDR3 is 15 residues. CDR3 coding DNA: TGTGCCAGCAGCAAAGACGGGTGGACAGCCTACGAGCAGTACTTC. Its translation: CASSKDGWTAYEQYF.